The rows below give T cell receptor beta chains drawn from one sample of a study of blood T cell repertoires in COVID-19. The assay was immunoSEQ multiplex PCR, and TCRdb's table has in-frame clones only and misses some. This table has hundreds of thousands of clones, around 86% appearing once. The sequenced material came from peripheral blood. All receptors derive from a man at least 80 years old with acute or convalescent COVID-19. The CDR3 runs from the conserved cysteine through the conserved F or W. The order of the fields is clone size, V gene, D gene, J gene, CDR3 length, CDR3 DNA, CDR3 protein. The D gene is left open where the match is weak. Not every row has a clone size; where given, it reads once, few, many or a size class.

.	TRBV24-1	.	TRBJ1-2	12	TGTGCCACCAGTGATGTAACGAGGGGCTACACCTTC	CATSDVTRGYTF
few	TRBV6-5	TRBD1	TRBJ2-7	14	TGTGCCAGCAGTCAGGACAGGGCCTCCTACGAGCAGTACTTC	CASSQDRASYEQYF
.	TRBV24-1	TRBD1	TRBJ2-1	19	TGTGCCACTGCGGGAGCGACAGGGGGCTTCGCGACGCCGGGCAATGAGCAGTTCTTC	CATAGATGGFATPGNEQFF
few	TRBV18	TRBD1	TRBJ2-7	15	TGTGCCAGCTCACCGGGGACAGGTCCTAACCACGAGCAGTACTTC	CASSPGTGPNHEQYF
once	TRBV19	.	TRBJ2-1	15	TGTGCCAGTAGAAAAACGGGTCACTCCTACAATGAGCAGTTCTTC	CASRKTGHSYNEQFF
.	TRBV7-6	TRBD2	TRBJ2-5	16	TGTGCCAGCAGCCGCTCTAGCGGGAGGTTGGGTGAGACCCAGTACTTC	CASSRSSGRLGETQYF
.	TRBV21-1	.	TRBJ2-4	17	TGTGCCAGCAGCCCCCACCGCCCAACTCTAGCCAAAAACATTCAGTACTTC	CASSPHRPTLAKNIQYF
.	TRBV29-1	TRBD2	TRBJ2-5	12	TGCAGCGTTGAGCGGGGGGCAGAGACCCAGTACTTC	CSVERGAETQYF
.	TRBV7-9	TRBD1	TRBJ1-2	13	TGTGCCAGCAGCTTAGTGACAGGGGTTGGCTACACCTTC	CASSLVTGVGYTF
.	TRBV29-1	TRBD1	TRBJ2-5	13	TGCAGCGGTGGGGGACAGTCGAAAGAGACCCAGTACTTC	CSGGGQSKETQYF
.	TRBV6-2/TRBV6-3	TRBD1	TRBJ2-5	14	TGTGCCAGCAGGTACGAGGGGGCCCAAGAGACCCAGTACTTC	CASRYEGAQETQYF
.	TRBV7-8	TRBD1	TRBJ1-2	11	TGTGCCAGCACCGACAGGGTGGGCTACACCTTC	CASTDRVGYTF
.	TRBV2	TRBD1	TRBJ1-4	17	TGTGCCAGCAGTCGGCGAGGACAGGGGGCAACTAATGAAAAACTGTTTTTT	CASSRRGQGATNEKLFF
.	TRBV6-5	.	TRBJ1-4	16	TGTGCCAGCAGTTCGATTAAGGGGGTGACTAATGAAAAACTGTTTTTT	CASSSIKGVTNEKLFF
.	TRBV4-1	.	TRBJ2-7	16	TGCGCCAGCAGCCAAGACCCGGCTAGTTCTTGGGACGAGCAGTACTTC	CASSQDPASSWDEQYF
.	TRBV6-5	.	TRBJ1-4	12	TGTGCCAGCACTCGGGGGAATGAAAAACTGTTTTTT	CASTRGNEKLFF
.	TRBV5-5	TRBD1	TRBJ1-5	18	TGTGCCAGCAGCTCGGACCTCCCGGGACAGGGGAATAATCAGCCCCAGCATTTT	CASSSDLPGQGNNQPQHF
.	TRBV9	TRBD2	TRBJ2-3	17	TGTGCCAGCAGCGCTGGAGGGCTAGCGGGACTCACAGATACGCAGTATTTT	CASSAGGLAGLTDTQYF
.	TRBV6-2/TRBV6-3	.	TRBJ1-1	13	TGTGCCAGCAGTTACGTCGGGGTAACTGAAGCTTTCTTT	CASSYVGVTEAFF
.	TRBV3-1/TRBV3-2	TRBD1	TRBJ1-4	15	TGTGCCAGCAGCCTGGGGACAGCTCCGAATGAAAAACTGTTTTTT	CASSLGTAPNEKLFF
.	TRBV6-5	.	TRBJ1-5	13	TGTGCCAGCAGGGGGGGGTTCAATCAGCCCCAGCATTTT	CASRGGFNQPQHF
.	TRBV14	TRBD1	TRBJ1-4	15	TGTGCCAGCAGCCATAACAGGGGGCATAATGAAAAACTGTTTTTT	CASSHNRGHNEKLFF
.	TRBV5-6	TRBD2	TRBJ2-7	16	TGTGCCAGCAGCTTGGCGGGGGGGGTCATTGGGTACGAGCAGTACTTC	CASSLAGGVIGYEQYF
.	TRBV7-9	TRBD2	TRBJ2-1	15	TGTGCCAGCAGCCGACTAGCGGGAACAAGAAGTGAGCAGTTCTTC	CASSRLAGTRSEQFF
few	TRBV7-9	.	TRBJ1-6	14	TGTGCCAGCGAAATCGGACAGTTTAATTCACCCCTCCACTTT	CASEIGQFNSPLHF
.	TRBV13	TRBD2	TRBJ2-1	19	TGTGCCAGCAGCTTAAATTTGGTCGGGGGGGCCCGCTCCTACAATGAGCAGTTCTTC	CASSLNLVGGARSYNEQFF
.	TRBV3-1/TRBV3-2	TRBD1	TRBJ1-3	19	TGTGCCAGCAGCCTCTGGGGGACGGGAAGGGGGCCCTCTGGAAACACCATATATTTT	CASSLWGTGRGPSGNTIYF
.	TRBV5-1	.	TRBJ2-5	15	TGCGCCAGCAGCTCCGGTAGCGGAGTACAAGAGACCCAGTACTTC	CASSSGSGVQETQYF
.	TRBV5-5	TRBD1	TRBJ2-2	15	TGTGCCAGCAGCTGGGGACAGGGGAACACCGGGGAGCTGTTTTTT	CASSWGQGNTGELFF
.	TRBV7-8	TRBD1	TRBJ1-4	14	TGTGCCAGCAGCCCTAGGGACAGAACCGAAAAACTGTTTTTT	CASSPRDRTEKLFF
.	TRBV30	.	TRBJ2-3	14	TGTGCCTTGTCGACAGGTTTTAGCACAGATACGCAGTATTTT	CALSTGFSTDTQYF
few	TRBV6-5	.	TRBJ2-3	13	TGTGCCAGCAACCTCAGGGACACAGATACGCAGTATTTT	CASNLRDTDTQYF
.	TRBV30	.	TRBJ1-5	13	TGTGCCTGTGCCGGGAGTAGCAATCAGCCCCAGCATTTT	CACAGSSNQPQHF
once	TRBV4-2	.	TRBJ2-7	15	TGTGCCAGCAGCCAAGTGGTTAGCGGAGCTTACGAGCAGTACTTC	CASSQVVSGAYEQYF
.	TRBV19	.	TRBJ2-3	14	TGTGCCAGTAGCTTACTAGACCGAACAGATACGCAGTATTTT	CASSLLDRTDTQYF
.	TRBV19	.	TRBJ2-1	15	TGTGCCAGTAGTATATTAGCGGAACCGGACAATGAGCAGTTCTTC	CASSILAEPDNEQFF
.	TRBV6-5	TRBD2	TRBJ2-1	14	TGTGCCAGCAGTTACACGCCCCTGACTAGCGGGGAGTTCTTC	CASSYTPLTSGEFF
.	TRBV27	.	TRBJ2-3	13	TGTGCCAGCAGTTTACTCAGCACAGATACGCAGTATTTT	CASSLLSTDTQYF
.	TRBV19	.	TRBJ2-2	17	TGTGCCAGTGCCGACCCCCCCGGGACTTTTAACACCGGGGAGCTGTTTTTT	CASADPPGTFNTGELFF
.	TRBV12-3/TRBV12-4	.	TRBJ1-2	13	TGTGCCAGCACCCTACCCCCTTCTTATGGCTACACCTTC	CASTLPPSYGYTF
.	TRBV4-2	.	TRBJ2-1	16	TGTGCCAGCAGCCCCCATATTCTCCCCGGGTACAATGAGCAGTTCTTC	CASSPHILPGYNEQFF
.	TRBV6-4	TRBD1	TRBJ2-7	14	TGTGCCTCTCTGGACAGGGTTAAAACCTACGAGCAGTACTTC	CASLDRVKTYEQYF